The sequence of this T cell receptor beta chain was determined in a study of metastatic and nonmetastatic thyroid tumors. Study-level background: Comparison of repertoires was carried out across blood and tumor or nodule tissue from malignant and benign thyroid patients.

V gave up 6 bases and J gave up 4 bases; unmatched junction bases: 9. This CDR3 has 16 amino acids. The germline V gene encodes CDR1 MNHNS and CDR2 SASEGT. Under the authors' procedure: Construction of a distant-metastasis classifier for papillary thyroid cancer relied on CDR3 differences across clinicopathological groups. TCRdb re-called clones from the PCR reads using MiXCR. TCRdb assigned the V and J calls; the authors' analysis was not used. The table has 25,000 to 35,000 clones, roughly 17% seen once. In the case of this clone: Its antigen is currently unknown.

Thyroid surgery had not been preceded by any treatment in any patient. Study-level points and caveats: In both blood and tumor samples, TCR beta diversity was reported significantly higher for malignant than benign nodules.

The specimen was blood. The J gene is TRBJ2-4, the V gene TRBV6-1; 10 positions match TRBD1. The TCR originated in a female donor with papillary thyroid cancer or a benign thyroid nodule (not recorded which). Some clones in this sample may be carry-over from other donors' samples. The CDR3: CASRQGQGWEKNIQYF. The CDR3 DNA reads TGTGCCAGCAGGCAGGGACAGGGGTGGGAAAAAAACATTCAGTACTTC.